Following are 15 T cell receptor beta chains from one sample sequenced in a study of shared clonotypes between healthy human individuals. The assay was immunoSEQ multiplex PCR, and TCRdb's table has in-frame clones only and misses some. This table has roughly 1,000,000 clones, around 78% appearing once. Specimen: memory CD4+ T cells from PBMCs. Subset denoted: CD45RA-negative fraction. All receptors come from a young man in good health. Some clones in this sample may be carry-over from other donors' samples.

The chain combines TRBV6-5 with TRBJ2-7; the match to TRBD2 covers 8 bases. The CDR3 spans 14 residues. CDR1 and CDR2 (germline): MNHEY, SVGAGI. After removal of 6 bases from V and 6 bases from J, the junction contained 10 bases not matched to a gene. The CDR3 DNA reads TGTGCCAGCAGAGAGCGGGAGAGATTTCGCGAGCAGTACTTC. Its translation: CASRERERFREQYF.

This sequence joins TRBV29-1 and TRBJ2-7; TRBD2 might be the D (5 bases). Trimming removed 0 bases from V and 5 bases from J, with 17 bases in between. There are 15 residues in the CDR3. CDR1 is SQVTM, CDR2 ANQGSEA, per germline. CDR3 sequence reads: CSVEDGGSSGNEQYF. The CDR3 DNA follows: TGCAGCGTTGAAGATGGTGGCAGTTCGGGGAACGAGCAGTACTTC.

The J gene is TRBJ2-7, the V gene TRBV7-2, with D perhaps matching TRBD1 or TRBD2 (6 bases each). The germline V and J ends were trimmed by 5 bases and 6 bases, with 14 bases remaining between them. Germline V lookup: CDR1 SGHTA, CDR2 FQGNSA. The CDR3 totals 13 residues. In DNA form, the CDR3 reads TGTGCCAGCAGCGGCTGGCGGGACACCGAGCAGTACTTC. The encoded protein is CASSGWRDTEQYF.

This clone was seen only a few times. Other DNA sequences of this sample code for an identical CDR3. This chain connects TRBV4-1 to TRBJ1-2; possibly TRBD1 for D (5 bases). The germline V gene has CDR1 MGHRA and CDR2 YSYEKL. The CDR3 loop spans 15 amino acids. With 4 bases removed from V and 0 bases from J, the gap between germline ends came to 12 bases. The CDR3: CASSPGTAANYGYTF. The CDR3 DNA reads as TGCGCCAGCAGCCCGGGGACCGCAGCTAACTATGGCTACACCTTC.

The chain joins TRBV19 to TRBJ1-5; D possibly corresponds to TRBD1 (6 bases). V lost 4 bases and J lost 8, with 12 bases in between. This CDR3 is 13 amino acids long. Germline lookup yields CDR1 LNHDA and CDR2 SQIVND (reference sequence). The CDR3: CASSTLRGEPQHF. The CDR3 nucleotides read TGTGCCAGTAGTACTCTCAGGGGAGAGCCCCAGCATTTT.

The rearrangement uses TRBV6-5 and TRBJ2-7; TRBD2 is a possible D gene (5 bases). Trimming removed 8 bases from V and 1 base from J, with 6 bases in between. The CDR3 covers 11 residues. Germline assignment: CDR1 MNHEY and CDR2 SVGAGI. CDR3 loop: CASRDSYEQYF. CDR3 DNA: TGTGCCAGCCGGGATTCCTACGAGCAGTACTTC.

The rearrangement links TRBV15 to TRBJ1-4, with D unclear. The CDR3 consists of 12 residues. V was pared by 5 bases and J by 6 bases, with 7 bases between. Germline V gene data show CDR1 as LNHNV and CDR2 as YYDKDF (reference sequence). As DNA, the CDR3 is TGTGCCACCAGCTGGCGGGATGAAAAACTGTTTTTT. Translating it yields CATSWRDEKLFF.

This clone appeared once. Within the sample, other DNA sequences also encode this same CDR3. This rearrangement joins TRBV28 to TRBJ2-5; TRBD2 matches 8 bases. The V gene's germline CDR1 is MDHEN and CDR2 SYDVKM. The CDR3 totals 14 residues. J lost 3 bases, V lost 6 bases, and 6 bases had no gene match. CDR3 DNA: TGTGCCAGCAGCCCCGGGGGGGGGAAAGAGACCCAGTACTTC. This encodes CASSPGGGKETQYF. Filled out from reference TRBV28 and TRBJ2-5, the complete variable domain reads DVKVTQSSRYLVKRTGEKVFLECVQDMDHENMFWYRQDPGLGLRLIYFSYDVKMKEKGDIPEGYSVSREKKERFSLILESASTNQTSMYLCASSPGGGKETQYFGPGTRLLVL.

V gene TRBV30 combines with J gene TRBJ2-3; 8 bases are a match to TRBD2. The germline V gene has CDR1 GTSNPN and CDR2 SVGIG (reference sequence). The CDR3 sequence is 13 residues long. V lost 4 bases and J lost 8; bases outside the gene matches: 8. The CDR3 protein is CAWNGLASSTQYF. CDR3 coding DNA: TGTGCCTGGAACGGACTAGCATCCTCTACGCAGTATTTT.

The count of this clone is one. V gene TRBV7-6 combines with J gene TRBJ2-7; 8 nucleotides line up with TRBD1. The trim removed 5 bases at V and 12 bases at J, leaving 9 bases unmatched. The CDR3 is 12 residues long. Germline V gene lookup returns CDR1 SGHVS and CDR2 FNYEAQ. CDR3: CASSPGTGEVYF. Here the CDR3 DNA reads TGTGCCAGCAGCCCCGGGACAGGCGAGGTGTACTTC.

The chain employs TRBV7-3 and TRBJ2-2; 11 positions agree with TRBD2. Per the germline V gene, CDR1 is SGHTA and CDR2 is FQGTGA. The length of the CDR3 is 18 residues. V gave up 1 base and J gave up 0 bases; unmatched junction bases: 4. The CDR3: CASSLSLAGGPNTGELFF. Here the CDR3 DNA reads TGTGCCAGCAGCTTAAGCCTAGCGGGAGGTCCGAACACCGGGGAGCTGTTTTTT.

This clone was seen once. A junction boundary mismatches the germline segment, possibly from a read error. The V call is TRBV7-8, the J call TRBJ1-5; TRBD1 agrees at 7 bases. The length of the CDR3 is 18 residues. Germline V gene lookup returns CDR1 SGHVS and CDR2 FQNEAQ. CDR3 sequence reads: CASSSRQGRNRSYQPQHF. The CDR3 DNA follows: TGTGCCAGCAGCTCCCGACAGGGACGGAACCGTAGCTATCAGCCCCAGCATTTT.

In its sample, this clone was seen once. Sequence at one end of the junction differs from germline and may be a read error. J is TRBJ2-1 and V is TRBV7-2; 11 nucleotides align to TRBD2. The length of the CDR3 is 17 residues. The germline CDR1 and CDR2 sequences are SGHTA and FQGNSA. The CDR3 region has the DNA TGTGCCAGCAGCTCCTCGCGACTAGCGGGGACTTACAATAAGCAGTTCTTC. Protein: CASSSSRLAGTYNKQFF.

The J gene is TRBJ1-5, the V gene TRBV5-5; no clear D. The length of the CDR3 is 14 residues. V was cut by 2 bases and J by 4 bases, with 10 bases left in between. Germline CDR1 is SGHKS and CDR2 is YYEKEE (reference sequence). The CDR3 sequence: CASSLRRENQPQHF. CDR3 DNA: TGTGCCAGCAGCTTACGTAGGGAGAATCAGCCCCAGCATTTT.

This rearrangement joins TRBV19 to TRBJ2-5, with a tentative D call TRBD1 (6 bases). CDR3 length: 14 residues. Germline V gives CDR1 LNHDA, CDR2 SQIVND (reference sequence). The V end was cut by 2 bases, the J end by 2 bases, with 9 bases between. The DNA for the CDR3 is TGTGCCAGTAGTATACTTGGACAGCAAGAGACCCAGTACTTC. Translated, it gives CASSILGQQETQYF.